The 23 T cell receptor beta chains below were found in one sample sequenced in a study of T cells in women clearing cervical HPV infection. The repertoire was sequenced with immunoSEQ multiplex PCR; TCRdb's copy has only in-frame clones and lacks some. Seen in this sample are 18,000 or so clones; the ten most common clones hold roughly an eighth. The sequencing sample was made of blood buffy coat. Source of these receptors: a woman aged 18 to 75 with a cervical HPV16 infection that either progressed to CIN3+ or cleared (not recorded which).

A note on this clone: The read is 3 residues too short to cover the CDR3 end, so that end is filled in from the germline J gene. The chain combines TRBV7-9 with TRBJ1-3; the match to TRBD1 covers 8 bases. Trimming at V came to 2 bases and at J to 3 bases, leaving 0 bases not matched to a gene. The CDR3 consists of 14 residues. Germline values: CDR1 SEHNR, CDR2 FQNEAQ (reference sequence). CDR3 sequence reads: CASSLTGGGNTIYF. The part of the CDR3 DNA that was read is TGTGCCAGCAGCTTAACAGGGGGTGGAAACACC.

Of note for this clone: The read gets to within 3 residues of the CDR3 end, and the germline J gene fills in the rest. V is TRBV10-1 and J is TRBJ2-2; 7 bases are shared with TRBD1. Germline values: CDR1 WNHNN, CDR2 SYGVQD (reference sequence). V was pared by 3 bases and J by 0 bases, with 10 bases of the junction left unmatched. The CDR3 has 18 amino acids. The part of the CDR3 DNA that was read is TGCGCCAGCAGTGAAAAGGGACAGCGAAGCGCGAACACCGGGGAG. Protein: CASSEKGQRSANTGE. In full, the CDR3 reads CASSEKGQRSANTGELFF.

The CDR3 loop is CASGSQGPHEQYF. The CDR3 bases that were read are TGTGCTAGTGGTTCCCAGGGTCCCCACGAG. This rearrangement joins TRBV12-5 to TRBJ2-7, with D perhaps TRBD1 (5 bases). The read terminates 3 residues ahead of where the CDR3 ends, so the germline J gene completes it. Trimming pared 4 bases from V and 5 bases from J, leaving 12 bases between. The CDR3 covers 13 residues. Germline values: CDR1 LGHNT, CDR2 FRNRAP.

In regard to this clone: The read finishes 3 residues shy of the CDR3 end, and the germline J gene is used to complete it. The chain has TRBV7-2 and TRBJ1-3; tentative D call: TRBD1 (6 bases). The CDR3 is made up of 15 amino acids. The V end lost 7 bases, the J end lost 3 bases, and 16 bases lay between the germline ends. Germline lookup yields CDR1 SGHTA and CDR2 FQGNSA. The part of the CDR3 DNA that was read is TGTGCCAGCACACAAGACACAGGGAGTGGAAACACC. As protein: CASTQDTGSGNT. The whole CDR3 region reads CASTQDTGSGNTIYF.

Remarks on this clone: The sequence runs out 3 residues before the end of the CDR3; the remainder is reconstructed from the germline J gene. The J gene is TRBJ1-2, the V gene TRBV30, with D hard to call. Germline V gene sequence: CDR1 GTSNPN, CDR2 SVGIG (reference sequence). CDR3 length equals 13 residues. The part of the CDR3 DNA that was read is TGTGCCTCTGGACTAGGCGGGATAGATACC. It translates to CASGLGGIDT. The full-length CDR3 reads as CASGLGGIDTYTF.

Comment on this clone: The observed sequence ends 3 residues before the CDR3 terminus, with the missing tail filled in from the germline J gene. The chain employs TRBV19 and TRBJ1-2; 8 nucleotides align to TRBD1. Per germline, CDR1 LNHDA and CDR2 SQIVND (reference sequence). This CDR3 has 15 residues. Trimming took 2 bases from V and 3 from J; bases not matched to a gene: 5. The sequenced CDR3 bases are TGTGCCAGTAGTATACAGACAGGGGCCGACTATGGC. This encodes CASSIQTGADYG. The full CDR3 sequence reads CASSIQTGADYGYTF.

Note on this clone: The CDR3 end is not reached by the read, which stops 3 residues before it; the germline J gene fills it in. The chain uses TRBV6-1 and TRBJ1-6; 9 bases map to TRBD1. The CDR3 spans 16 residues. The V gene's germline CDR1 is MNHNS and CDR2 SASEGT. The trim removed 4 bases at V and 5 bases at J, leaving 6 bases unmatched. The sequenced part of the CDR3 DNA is TGTGCCAGCAGTGCTCAACAGGGGGCGCATAATTCACCC. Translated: CASSAQQGAHNSP. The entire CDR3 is CASSAQQGAHNSPLHF.

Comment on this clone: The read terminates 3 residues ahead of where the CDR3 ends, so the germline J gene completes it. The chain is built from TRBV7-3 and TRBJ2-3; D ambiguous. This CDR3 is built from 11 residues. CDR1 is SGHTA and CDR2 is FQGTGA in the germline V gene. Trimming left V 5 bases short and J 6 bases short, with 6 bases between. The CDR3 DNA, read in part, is TGTGCCAGCAGCCCCAGGGATACG. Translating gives CASSPRDT. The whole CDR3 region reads CASSPRDTQYF.

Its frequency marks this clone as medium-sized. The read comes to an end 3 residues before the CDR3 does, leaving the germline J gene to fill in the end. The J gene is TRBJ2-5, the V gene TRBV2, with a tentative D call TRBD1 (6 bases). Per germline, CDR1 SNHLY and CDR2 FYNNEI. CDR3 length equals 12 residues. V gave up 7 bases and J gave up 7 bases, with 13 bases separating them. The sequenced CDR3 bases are TGTGCCAGCACCGGGACAAGGGGGACC. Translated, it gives CASTGTRGT. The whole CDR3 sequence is CASTGTRGTQYF.

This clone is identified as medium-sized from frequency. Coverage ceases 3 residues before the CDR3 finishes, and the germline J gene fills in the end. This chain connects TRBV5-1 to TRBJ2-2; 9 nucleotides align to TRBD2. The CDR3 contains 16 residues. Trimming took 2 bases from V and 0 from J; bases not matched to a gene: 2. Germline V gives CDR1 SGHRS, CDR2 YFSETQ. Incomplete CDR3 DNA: TGCGCCAGCAGCTTACTAGCGGGTACGAACACCGGGGAG. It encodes CASSLLAGTNTGE. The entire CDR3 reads CASSLLAGTNTGELFF.

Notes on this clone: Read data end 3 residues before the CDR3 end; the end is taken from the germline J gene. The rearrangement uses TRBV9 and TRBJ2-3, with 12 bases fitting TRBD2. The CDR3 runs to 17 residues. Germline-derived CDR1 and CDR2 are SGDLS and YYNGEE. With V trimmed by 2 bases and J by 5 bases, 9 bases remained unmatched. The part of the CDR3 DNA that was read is TGTGCCAGCAGCGTCCTAGCGGGAGGGCCGGGGGGAGATACG. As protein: CASSVLAGGPGGDT. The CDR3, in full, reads CASSVLAGGPGGDTQYF.

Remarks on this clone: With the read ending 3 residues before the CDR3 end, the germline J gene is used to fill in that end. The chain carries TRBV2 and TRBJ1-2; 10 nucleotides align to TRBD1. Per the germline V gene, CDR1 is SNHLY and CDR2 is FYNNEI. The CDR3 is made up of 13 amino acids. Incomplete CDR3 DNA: TGTGCCAGCAGTGGACAGGGGGCGGACGGC. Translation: CASSGQGADG. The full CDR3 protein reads CASSGQGADGYTF.

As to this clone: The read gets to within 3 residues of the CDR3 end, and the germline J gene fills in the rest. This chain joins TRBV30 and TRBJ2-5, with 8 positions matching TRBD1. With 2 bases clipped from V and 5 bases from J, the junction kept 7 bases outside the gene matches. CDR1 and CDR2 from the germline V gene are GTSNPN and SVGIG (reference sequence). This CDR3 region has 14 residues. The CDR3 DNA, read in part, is TGTGCCTGGAGTACTCGACAGGGGAAGGAGACC. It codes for CAWSTRQGKET. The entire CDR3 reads CAWSTRQGKETQYF.

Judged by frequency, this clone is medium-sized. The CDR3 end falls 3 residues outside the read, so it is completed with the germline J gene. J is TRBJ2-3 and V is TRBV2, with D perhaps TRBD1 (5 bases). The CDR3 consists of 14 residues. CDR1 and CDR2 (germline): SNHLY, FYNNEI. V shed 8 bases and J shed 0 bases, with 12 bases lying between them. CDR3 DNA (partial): TGTGCCAGCGTTGACAGCTCTAGCACAGATACG. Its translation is CASVDSSSTDT. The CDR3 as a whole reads CASVDSSSTDTQYF.

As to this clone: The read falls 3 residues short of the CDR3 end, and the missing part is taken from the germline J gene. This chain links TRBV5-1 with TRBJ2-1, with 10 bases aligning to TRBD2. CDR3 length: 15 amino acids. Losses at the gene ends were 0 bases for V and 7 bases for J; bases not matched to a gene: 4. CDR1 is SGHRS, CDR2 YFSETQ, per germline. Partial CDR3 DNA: TGCGCCAGCAGCTTGGGAGCGGGGGGGCCTAATGAG. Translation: CASSLGAGGPNE. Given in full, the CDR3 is CASSLGAGGPNEQFF. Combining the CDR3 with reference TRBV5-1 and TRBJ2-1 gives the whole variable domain KAGVTQTPRYLIKTRGQQVTLSCSPISGHRSVSWYQQTPGQGLQFLFEYFSETQRNKGNFPGRFSGRQFSNSRSEMNVSTLELGDSALYLCASSLGAGGPNEQFFGPGTRLTVL.

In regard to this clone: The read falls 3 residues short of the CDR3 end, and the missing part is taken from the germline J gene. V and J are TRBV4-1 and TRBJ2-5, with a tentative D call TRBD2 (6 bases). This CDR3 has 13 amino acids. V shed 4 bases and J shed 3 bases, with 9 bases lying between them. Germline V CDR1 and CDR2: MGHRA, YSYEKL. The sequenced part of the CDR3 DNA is TGCGCCAGCAGCCGGGACTTCAAAGAGACC. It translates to CASSRDFKET. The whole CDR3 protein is CASSRDFKETQYF.

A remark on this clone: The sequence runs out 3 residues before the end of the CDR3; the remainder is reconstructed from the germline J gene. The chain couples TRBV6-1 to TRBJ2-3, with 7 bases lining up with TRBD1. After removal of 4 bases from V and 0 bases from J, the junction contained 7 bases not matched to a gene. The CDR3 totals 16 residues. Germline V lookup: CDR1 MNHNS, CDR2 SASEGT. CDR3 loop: CASSGRDSPSTDTQYF. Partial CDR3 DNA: TGTGCCAGCAGTGGCCGGGACAGCCCTAGCACAGATACG.

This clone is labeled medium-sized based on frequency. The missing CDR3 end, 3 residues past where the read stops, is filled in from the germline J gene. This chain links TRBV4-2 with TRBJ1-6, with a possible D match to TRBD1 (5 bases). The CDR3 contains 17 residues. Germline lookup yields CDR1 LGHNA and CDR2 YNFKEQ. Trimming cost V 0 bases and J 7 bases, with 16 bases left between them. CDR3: CASSQDVPPGHNSPLHF. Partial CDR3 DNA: TGTGCCAGCAGCCAAGACGTTCCCCCAGGGCACAATTCACCC.

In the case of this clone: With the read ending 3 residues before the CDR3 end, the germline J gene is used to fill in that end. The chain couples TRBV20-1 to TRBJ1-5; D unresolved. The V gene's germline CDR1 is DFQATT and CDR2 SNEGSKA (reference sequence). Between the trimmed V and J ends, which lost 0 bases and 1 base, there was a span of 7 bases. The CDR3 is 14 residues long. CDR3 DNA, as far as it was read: TGCAGTGCTAGAGACCAGGAGAGCAATCAGCCC. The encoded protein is CSARDQESNQP. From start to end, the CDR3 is CSARDQESNQPQHF.

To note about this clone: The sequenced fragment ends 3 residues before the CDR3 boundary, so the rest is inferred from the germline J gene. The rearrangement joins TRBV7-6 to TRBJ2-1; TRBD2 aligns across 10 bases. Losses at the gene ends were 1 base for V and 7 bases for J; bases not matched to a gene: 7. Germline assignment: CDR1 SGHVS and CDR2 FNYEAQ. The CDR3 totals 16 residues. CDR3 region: CASSLDPSGSRNEQFF. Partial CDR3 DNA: TGTGCCAGCAGCTTAGATCCTAGCGGGAGTCGGAATGAG.

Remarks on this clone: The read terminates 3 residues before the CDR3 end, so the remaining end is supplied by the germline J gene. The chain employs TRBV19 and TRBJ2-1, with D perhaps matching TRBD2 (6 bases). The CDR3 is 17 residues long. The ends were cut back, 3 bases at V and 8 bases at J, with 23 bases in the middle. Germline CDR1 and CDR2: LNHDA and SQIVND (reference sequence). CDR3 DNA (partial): TGTGCCAGTAGTATCCCCACCAGGACCCTCGGCGGGGATGAG. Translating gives CASSIPTRTLGGDE. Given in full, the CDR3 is CASSIPTRTLGGDEQFF. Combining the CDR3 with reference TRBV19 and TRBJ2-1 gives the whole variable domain DGGITQSPKYLFRKEGQNVTLSCEQNLNHDAMYWYRQDPGQGLRLIYYSQIVNDFQKGDIAEGYSVSREKKESFPLTVTSAQKNPTAFYLCASSIPTRTLGGDEQFFGPGTRLTVL.

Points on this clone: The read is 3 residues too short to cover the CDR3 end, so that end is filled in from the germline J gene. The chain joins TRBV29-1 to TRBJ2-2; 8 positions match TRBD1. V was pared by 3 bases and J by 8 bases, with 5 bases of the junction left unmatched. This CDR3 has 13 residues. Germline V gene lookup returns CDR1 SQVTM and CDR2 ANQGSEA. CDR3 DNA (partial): TGCAGCGTTGACGCAGGGGGCCGTGGGGAG. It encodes CSVDAGGRGE. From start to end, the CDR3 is CSVDAGGRGELFF.

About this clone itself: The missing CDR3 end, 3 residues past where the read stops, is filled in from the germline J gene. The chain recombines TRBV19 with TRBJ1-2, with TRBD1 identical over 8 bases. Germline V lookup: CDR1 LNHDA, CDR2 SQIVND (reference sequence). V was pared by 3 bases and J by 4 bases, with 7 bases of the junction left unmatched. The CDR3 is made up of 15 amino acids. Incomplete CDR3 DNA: TGTGCCAGTAGTATGATGACAGGGGACGCCTATGGC. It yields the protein CASSMMTGDAYG. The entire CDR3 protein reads CASSMMTGDAYGYTF.